This T cell receptor (beta chain) was profiled in a study of blood T cell repertoires in COVID-19. Study summary: Samples of COVID-19 (acute and convalescent) were obtained from the United States, Italy and Spain.

A single count supports this clone. The germline V gene encodes CDR1 SGDLS and CDR2 YYNGEE. The CDR3 consists of 16 residues. The V end lost 0 bases, the J end lost 2 bases, and 12 bases lay between the germline ends. Profiling relied on immunoSEQ multiplex PCR, and the TCRdb table lists in-frame clones only, not all of them. Of 90,000 to 150,000 clones listed, roughly 80% are singletons. The V gene is TRBV9, the J gene TRBJ1-5, with D tentatively TRBD1 (5 bases). The sample comprised peripheral blood. This receptor was taken from an older man with acute or convalescent COVID-19. The CDR3 nucleotides read TGTGCCAGCAGCGTAGGATTAGGGGAAGGCAATCAGCCCCAGCATTTT. Translating gives CASSVGLGEGNQPQHF.